This TCR beta chain was retrieved from a study of T cells in Graves' hyperthyroidism and ophthalmopathy. The CDR3 covers 14 residues. Germline CDR1 reads SGHTA; CDR2 reads FQGNSA. Trimming took 4 bases from V and 5 from J; bases not matched to a gene: 7. Study findings and constraints: Among clonotypes expanded in thyroid above 0.001, most were also found in blood.

Concerning this clonotype itself: What it binds is unknown.

RNA transcripts were the template for amplifying TCR beta CDR3 regions. The TCR CDR3 first-round RT-PCR relied on the HTBI primer set. TCRdb re-called the multiplex PCR reads through MiXCR, storing one row per CDR3 protein. This sample has about 700,000 distinct CDR3 sequences; about 45% occur once, and the top ten carry approximately 6.8%. The clonotype comes from an adult man with Graves' disease, either hyperthyroidism or ophthalmopathy (not recorded which). Sequenced: peripheral blood or thyroid tissue (not recorded which). This chain links TRBV7-2 with TRBJ1-2; 7 bases line up with TRBD1. CDR3 in DNA: TGTGCCAGCAGCTCCACGGGACAGCTTTATGGCTACACCTTC. Its protein is CASSSTGQLYGYTF.